This T cell receptor beta chain came from a study of CD8 T cell repertoires and HIV-1 epitope variants. About the research overall: Separate wells received one of Twenty-five Gag or Nef variant peptides. Autologous T cell-negative cells served as antigen-presenting cells in equal numbers. Separate from the cultures, 1M uncultured T cells served as baseline.

Sequenced by immunoSEQ multiplex PCR; TCRdb stores in-frame clones only, minus some. This table holds about 4,800 clones, about 66% found once. Comment on this clone: The antigen is undetermined.

The TCR originated in a male donor with HIV. Sequencing used cultured CD8+ T cells derived from PBMCs.

The CDR3 protein is CASSLASGGEETQYF. The CDR3 nucleotides are TGTGCCAGCAGCTTAGCTAGCGGGGGGGAAGAGACCCAGTACTTC. The rearrangement joins TRBV7-6 to TRBJ2-5, with 11 bases identical to TRBD2. Germline V lookup: CDR1 SGHVS, CDR2 FNYEAQ. The CDR3 runs to 15 residues. Trimming took 0 bases from V and 3 from J; bases not matched to a gene: 0.